Below, 10 T cell receptor beta chains from the same sample are listed, as sequenced in a study of T-cell memory formation after mild COVID-19. TCRdb re-called the 5' RACE reads with MiXCR, one entry per CDR3 protein. The table shows 90,000 to 120,000 distinct CDR3 sequences, with roughly 11% occurring only once. The sequenced sample consisted of PBMCs or a T cell subset sorted from them (not recorded which). These receptors were taken from a man in his late teens or twenties who had mild COVID-19 (a few samples of this study predate the infection). Cell type and time point are not known.

This clonotype was seen a few times. The rearrangement links TRBV3-1 to TRBJ1-3; D might be TRBD1 (5 bases). There are 15 residues in the CDR3. Trimming stripped 3 bases from V and 7 bases from J, with 16 bases between. The V gene's germline CDR1 is LGHDT and CDR2 YNNKEL (reference sequence). The CDR3 reads CASSHSTGTLNTIYF. CDR3 nucleotide sequence: TGTGCCAGCAGCCACTCGACCGGGACCCTGAACACCATATATTTT.

This chain uses TRBV9 with TRBJ2-2; 11 nucleotides match TRBD2. J lost 6 bases, V lost 2 bases, and 6 bases had no gene match. Germline V gives CDR1 SGDLS, CDR2 YYNGEE. The CDR3 extends over 16 amino acids. For the CDR3, the DNA is TGTGCCAGCAGCGTGTATAGCGGGGGGGCCCCCGGGGAGCTGTTTTTT. Translating it yields CASSVYSGGAPGELFF.

This clonotype was seen more than once but under ten times. V and J are TRBV29-1 and TRBJ2-3, with no clear D. The germline V and J ends were trimmed by 1 base and 5 bases, with 16 bases remaining between them. CDR1 is SQVTM, CDR2 ANQGSEA, per germline. This CDR3 comprises 15 residues. The CDR3 protein is CSVEVTGRPEDTQYF. CDR3 nucleotide sequence: TGCAGCGTTGAAGTTACGGGTAGACCGGAAGATACGCAGTATTTT.

In this sample, this clonotype turned up a few times. The V gene is TRBV10-3, the J gene TRBJ2-1, with 16 bases that match TRBD2. With 6 bases clipped from V and 7 bases from J, the junction kept 3 bases outside the gene matches. This CDR3 has 15 amino acids. Germline loops: CDR1 ENHRY, CDR2 SYGVKD. The CDR3 coding sequence is TGTGCCATCAGCGGGACTAGCGGGGGGGGAAATGAGCAGTTCTTC. Protein: CAISGTSGGGNEQFF.

A few counts support this clonotype. V is TRBV27 and J is TRBJ1-5; D is unresolved. V was clipped by 6 bases and J by 0 bases, with 12 bases between them. Per the germline V gene, CDR1 is MNHEY and CDR2 is SMNVEV (reference sequence). This CDR3 is 15 amino acids long. The CDR3 sequence: CASRSTYHSNQPQHF. DNA for the CDR3: TGTGCCAGCAGAAGTACTTACCATAGCAATCAGCCCCAGCATTTT.

The count of this clonotype is one. The DNA for the CDR3 is TGTGCCAGCAGCGCCCGTTGGCGGGCGGGCCTTCCGCCCGGTGAGCAGTTCTTC. Amino acids: CASSARWRAGLPPGEQFF. The rearrangement joins TRBV9 to TRBJ2-1; possible D gene TRBD2, 5 bases. The length of the CDR3 is 18 residues. Germline CDR1 reads SGDLS; CDR2 reads YYNGEE. V lost 3 bases to trimming and J lost 9 bases, with 28 bases between them.

This clonotype showed up just a few times. V gene TRBV4-2 combines with J gene TRBJ1-1, with D maybe TRBD1 (5 bases). Germline V gene sequence: CDR1 LGHNA, CDR2 YNFKEQ. Trimming shortened V by 0 bases and J by 7 bases, and 12 bases separated the two germline ends. The CDR3 totals 14 residues. CDR3 amino acids: CASSQDLLTDEAFF. DNA for the CDR3: TGTGCCAGCAGCCAAGATCTTCTGACAGATGAAGCTTTCTTT.

This clonotype was counted only a few times. This chain links TRBV29-1 with TRBJ2-1; D call uncertain. This CDR3 has 11 amino acids. Germline CDR1 and CDR2: SQVTM and ANQGSEA. The V end was cut by 2 bases, the J end by 7 bases, with 6 bases between. The CDR3 nucleotides read TGCAGCGTTGAACGGAGTAATGAGCAGTTCTTC. Encoded protein: CSVERSNEQFF.

This clonotype occurred a few times. CDR3 residues: CASGSAGVMNTEAFF. The CDR3 bases are TGTGCCAGCGGATCCGCCGGGGTCATGAACACTGAAGCTTTCTTT. This chain connects TRBV28 to TRBJ1-1; no clear D. The CDR3 spans 15 residues. In germline, CDR1 is MDHEN, CDR2 SYDVKM. Trimming cost V 8 bases and J 0 bases, with 16 bases left between them.

For this clonotype: A much bigger clone sits one base away, suggesting this may be a read error. The V call is TRBV7-8, the J call TRBJ2-7; tentative D call: TRBD2 (5 bases). This CDR3 is built from 14 residues. Trimming left V 4 bases short and J 4 bases short, with 14 bases between. Germline CDR1 and CDR2: SGHVS and FQNEAQ. The CDR3 loop is CASSSDAGWYEQYF. CDR3 in DNA: TGTGCCAGCAGCTCGGATGCGGGTTGGTACGAGCAGTACTTC.